These 27 T cell receptor beta chains share one sample of origin, sequenced in a study of T cell responses to AZD1222 COVID-19 vaccine. The assay was immunoSEQ multiplex PCR, and TCRdb's table has in-frame clones only and misses some. Seen here are about 180,000 clones, about 87% observed once, and the top ten hold around 4.5%. This specimen was peripheral blood, taken 28 days after the second dose of the MenACWY control vaccine. These receptors were taken from an adult who received the MenACWY meningococcal vaccine as a control.

The gene calls are TRBV14 and TRBJ1-4, with D unresolved. Germline V gene data show CDR1 as SGHDN and CDR2 as FVKESK. The CDR3 covers 13 residues. The V end lost 5 bases, the J end lost 11 bases, and 15 bases lay between the germline ends. The CDR3 spells CASSNRPPGKLFF. The CDR3 coding sequence is TGTGCCAGCAGCAACCGACCCCCTGGGAAACTGTTTTTT. Looking up the rest from reference TRBV14 and TRBJ1-4 gives the full variable domain: EAGVTQFPSHSVIEKGQTVTLRCDPISGHDNLYWYRRVMGKEIKFLLHFVKESKQDESGMPNNRFLAERTGGTYSTLKVQPAELEDSGVYFCASSNRPPGKLFFGSGTQLSVL.

This clone was counted a few times. This chain uses TRBV18 with TRBJ1-2; a possible D gene is TRBD1 (6 bases). Trimming removed 4 bases at V and 5 bases at J, with 17 bases between. The germline gives CDR1 KGHSH, CDR2 LQKENI. The CDR3 is made up of 15 amino acids. The CDR3 nucleotides read TGTGCCAGCTCACAACGACAGGAACTCTTATATGGCTACACCTTC. This gives the protein CASSQRQELLYGYTF.

The gene calls are TRBV28 and TRBJ1-2; D might be TRBD1 (5 bases). The CDR3 loop spans 15 amino acids. The germline CDR1 and CDR2 sequences are MDHEN and SYDVKM. V was trimmed by 3 bases and J by 8 bases, leaving 19 bases between them. This CDR3 reads CASSLMPGYTWGYTF. CDR3 nucleotides: TGTGCCAGCAGTTTGATGCCAGGGTATACGTGGGGCTACACCTTC.

This clone was detected once. This chain joins TRBV28 and TRBJ2-4; perhaps D is TRBD1 or TRBD2 (5 bases each). The V and J ends lost 5 bases and 7 bases respectively, with 15 bases between them. This CDR3 comprises 14 residues. Germline-derived CDR1 and CDR2 are MDHEN and SYDVKM. The CDR3 DNA reads TGTGCCAGCAGTACCCCGGACGGGGCGAACATTCAGTACTTC. Amino acid sequence: CASSTPDGANIQYF.

The chain has TRBV7-9 and TRBJ2-6; D is perhaps TRBD2 (5 bases). This CDR3 spans 15 amino acids. Germline V gene sequence: CDR1 SEHNR, CDR2 FQNEAQ (reference sequence). With 5 bases removed from V and 0 bases from J, the gap between germline ends came to 8 bases. The CDR3 region is CASSPRVSGANVLTF. The DNA for the CDR3 is TGTGCCAGCAGCCCGAGGGTCTCTGGGGCCAACGTCCTGACTTTC.

V usage is TRBV10-2 and J usage is TRBJ1-2; perhaps TRBD1 as D (6 bases). Germline V gene sequence: CDR1 WSHSY, CDR2 SAAADI. V was trimmed by 7 bases and J by 7 bases, leaving 7 bases between them. The CDR3 contains 10 residues. The chain's CDR3 is CASMDSGYTF. CDR3 nucleotides: TGCGCCAGCATGGACAGTGGCTACACCTTC.

This clone has just one count. This sequence joins TRBV10-3 and TRBJ1-1; D remains unclear. CDR1 ENHRY and CDR2 SYGVKD come from the germline V gene. Trimming removed 5 bases from V and 1 base from J, with 8 bases in between. CDR3 length: 13 residues. CDR3 bases: TGTGCCATCAGTCCGGATCGGAACACTGAAGCTTTCTTT. It codes for CAISPDRNTEAFF.

V usage is TRBV3-1 (or the pseudogene TRBV3-2) and J usage is TRBJ2-2, with 11 positions matching TRBD2. CDR1 and CDR2 from the germline V gene are LGHDT and YNNKEL (reference sequence). The CDR3 contains 18 residues. The V gene end was trimmed by 3 bases and the J gene end by 6 bases; junction bases not matched to a gene: 12. CDR3 DNA: TGTGCCAGCAGCCATGGTTTCCGGGGACTAGCGGTTCCCGGGGAGCTGTTTTTT. Translating gives CASSHGFRGLAVPGELFF.

This chain links TRBV29-1 with TRBJ1-4; D is uncertain. Germline loops: CDR1 SQVTM, CDR2 ANQGSEA. This CDR3 region has 13 residues. Trimming removed 1 base from V and 7 bases from J, with 10 bases in between. CDR3 DNA sequence: TGCAGCGTTGAAGTGGCAGAAGGTGAAAAACTGTTTTTT. Protein: CSVEVAEGEKLFF.

The chain employs TRBV19 and TRBJ2-1; 11 nucleotides agree with TRBD2. Germline CDR1 is LNHDA and CDR2 is SQIVND (reference sequence). The CDR3 spans 15 residues. V lost 6 bases to trimming and J lost 7 bases; unmatched junction nucleotides: 8. The CDR3 DNA sequence: TGTGCCAGTAGCCGGGGACTAGCGGAAGGGAATGAGCAGTTCTTC. The encoded protein is CASSRGLAEGNEQFF.

CDR3 sequence reads: CASSLPAGTDTQYF. In DNA, the CDR3 is TGTGCCAGCAGTCTCCCTGCGGGGACAGATACGCAGTATTTT. This sequence joins TRBV6-5 and TRBJ2-3; D might be TRBD2 (6 bases). Germline V gene sequence: CDR1 MNHEY, CDR2 SVGAGI. Trimming removed 5 bases from V and 3 bases from J, with 12 bases in between. The CDR3 has 14 amino acids.

J is TRBJ2-3 and V is TRBV19; 10 nucleotides align to TRBD2. The length of the CDR3 is 16 residues. V shed 4 bases, J shed 2 bases, and the junction held 6 bases outside the gene matches. Germline CDR1 reads LNHDA; CDR2 reads SQIVND (reference sequence). The CDR3, as DNA: TGTGCCAGTAGTAGGACTAGCGGAGAGGTCACAGATACGCAGTATTTT. Encoded protein: CASSRTSGEVTDTQYF.

The chain recombines TRBV18 with TRBJ2-1, with 10 bases that match TRBD2. CDR1 KGHSH and CDR2 LQKENI come from the germline V gene. V shed 3 bases, J shed 8 bases, and the junction held 7 bases outside the gene matches. The CDR3 is made up of 15 amino acids. CDR3 region: CASSPSLAGDDEQFF. The DNA of the CDR3 is TGTGCCAGCTCACCGTCCCTAGCGGGAGACGATGAGCAGTTCTTC.

This clone was seen just once. The V and J genes are TRBV7-8 and TRBJ1-4; the D gene is possibly TRBD1 (6 bases). CDR1 SGHVS and CDR2 FQNEAQ come from the germline V gene. The CDR3 is 17 amino acids. The V and J ends lost 3 bases and 3 bases respectively, with 17 bases between them. The CDR3 region has the DNA TGTGCCAGCAGCTTCCTCGGGGGGGCTTACGCTAATGAAAAACTGTTTTTT. Translated: CASSFLGGAYANEKLFF.

Regarding this clone: The sample has other DNA sequences that encode this CDR3 too. The chain employs TRBV7-2 and TRBJ2-7; D unclear. Trimming pared 5 bases from V and 3 bases from J, leaving 5 bases between. CDR3 length: 11 amino acids. The V gene's germline CDR1 is SGHTA and CDR2 FQGNSA. CDR3 sequence reads: CASSDRYEQYF. CDR3 nucleotides: TGTGCCAGCAGCGACCGCTACGAGCAGTACTTC.

The CDR3 loop is CASSQTTGGYTF. CDR3 nucleotides: TGTGCCAGCAGTCAGACGACAGGAGGCTACACCTTC. This sequence joins TRBV6-2 or TRBV6-3 and TRBJ1-2; weak D call: TRBD1 (6 bases). V shed 5 bases and J shed 8 bases, with 12 bases lying between them. The germline V gene has CDR1 MNHEY and CDR2 SVGEGT. The CDR3 contains 12 residues.

This clone has only a few counts. V gene TRBV30 combines with J gene TRBJ2-7; 11 nucleotides agree with TRBD1. This CDR3 comprises 13 residues. Germline V gene data show CDR1 as GTSNPN and CDR2 as SVGIG (reference sequence). The CDR3 nucleotides are TGTGCTTCGGAGGAGGGACAGGGGGGCGAGCAGTACTTC. Its translation is CASEEGQGGEQYF.

The rearrangement joins TRBV5-1 to TRBJ1-6; 9 bases are shared with TRBD1. Germline values: CDR1 SGHRS, CDR2 YFSETQ. The V segment lost 3 bases and the J segment 10 bases; nucleotides outside the gene matches: 14. CDR3 length: 17 amino acids. CDR3 in DNA: TGCGCCAGCAGCTGGGGCGCGGGACAGGGTGATGGGTCACCCCTCCACTTT. Amino acid sequence: CASSWGAGQGDGSPLHF.

This sequence joins TRBV29-1 and TRBJ1-1, with D maybe TRBD1 (5 bases). Trimming pared 6 bases from V and 5 bases from J, leaving 19 bases between. The CDR3 loop spans 14 amino acids. Germline V lookup: CDR1 SQVTM, CDR2 ANQGSEA. In DNA form, the CDR3 reads TGCAGCGTCCGCCCCGCGGACAAGGCGACTGAAGCTTTCTTT. Its translation is CSVRPADKATEAFF.

J is TRBJ2-5 and V is TRBV28; TRBD2 is a possible D gene (5 bases). With 2 bases removed from V and 4 bases from J, the gap between germline ends came to 11 bases. From germline, CDR1 is MDHEN and CDR2 SYDVKM. The CDR3 loop spans 14 amino acids. The CDR3 bases are TGTGCCAGCAGTTTAGGGCTAGCCGGAGAGACCCAGTACTTC. Translating gives CASSLGLAGETQYF.

This clone was observed a single time. The V call is TRBV3-1 (or the pseudogene TRBV3-2), the J call TRBJ2-3; 10 positions match TRBD2. With V trimmed by 0 bases and J by 0 bases, 9 bases remained unmatched. The CDR3 covers 19 residues. The germline V gene has CDR1 LGHDT and CDR2 YNNKEL (reference sequence). The CDR3 DNA reads as TGTGCCAGCAGCCAAGAAATTCTAGCGGGGGATTCTAGCACAGATACGCAGTATTTT. As protein: CASSQEILAGDSSTDTQYF.

The genes are TRBV5-1 and TRBJ2-1; D not certain. Germline CDR1 reads SGHRS; CDR2 reads YFSETQ. The V end was cut by 0 bases, the J end by 8 bases, with 3 bases between. The CDR3 totals 11 residues. CDR3 coding DNA: TGCGCCAGCAGCTTGGGTTATGAGCAGTTCTTC. Protein sequence: CASSLGYEQFF.

The chain links TRBV10-3 to TRBJ2-7; maybe TRBD2 (6 bases). CDR1 is ENHRY, CDR2 SYGVKD, per germline. V shed 2 bases and J shed 4 bases, with 18 bases lying between them. The CDR3 sequence is 16 residues long. The CDR3 coding sequence is TGTGCCATCAGTGAGCCTTCGGGACTCGCGAGATACGAGCAGTACTTC. This encodes CAISEPSGLARYEQYF.

Here the CDR3 reads CASSISRGAAGELFF. The DNA for the CDR3 is TGTGCCAGTAGTATTTCCAGGGGGGCGGCCGGGGAGCTGTTTTTT. The J gene is TRBJ2-2, the V gene TRBV19; the D gene is possibly TRBD1 (7 bases). The CDR3 has 15 residues. Germline V gives CDR1 LNHDA, CDR2 SQIVND (reference sequence). V was cut by 3 bases and J by 6 bases, with 14 bases left in between.

In DNA, the CDR3 is TGCGCCAGCAGCCAGGGACAGGGAGTTAATGAAAAACTGTTTTTT. Translating gives CASSQGQGVNEKLFF. The chain employs TRBV4-3 and TRBJ1-4; 9 positions agree with TRBD1. The V gene end was trimmed by 3 bases and the J gene end by 4 bases; junction bases not matched to a gene: 3. This CDR3 has 15 amino acids. CDR1 is LGHNA, CDR2 YSLEER, per germline.

The chain couples TRBV4-2 to TRBJ1-4; 10 bases are a match to TRBD1. This CDR3 spans 16 amino acids. The germline gives CDR1 LGHNA, CDR2 YNFKEQ. Germline trimming cut 2 bases from V and 7 bases from J; bases unmatched to any gene: 7. Written as DNA, the CDR3 is TGTGCCAGCAGCCAAAGAGACAGGGGGCTTGTTGAAAAACTGTTTTTT. It yields the protein CASSQRDRGLVEKLFF.

The chain employs TRBV30 and TRBJ2-2; D is uncertain. From germline, CDR1 is GTSNPN and CDR2 SVGIG (reference sequence). The CDR3 runs to 14 residues. With 3 bases removed from V and 5 bases from J, the gap between germline ends came to 13 bases. The CDR3 is CAWRAKTVTGELFF. DNA for the CDR3: TGTGCCTGGAGGGCAAAGACCGTGACCGGGGAGCTGTTTTTT.